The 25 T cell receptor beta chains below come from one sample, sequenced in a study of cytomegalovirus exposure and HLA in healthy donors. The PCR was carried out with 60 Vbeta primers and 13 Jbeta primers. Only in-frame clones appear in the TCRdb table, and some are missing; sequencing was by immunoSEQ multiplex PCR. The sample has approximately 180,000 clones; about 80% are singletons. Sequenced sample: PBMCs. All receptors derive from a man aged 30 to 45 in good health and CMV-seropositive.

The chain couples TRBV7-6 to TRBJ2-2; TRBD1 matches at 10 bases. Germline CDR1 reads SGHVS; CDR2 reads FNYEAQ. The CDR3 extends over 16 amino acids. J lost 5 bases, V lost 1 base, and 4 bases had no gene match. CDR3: CASSLEDRGKTGELFF. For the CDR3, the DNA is TGTGCCAGCAGCTTAGAGGACAGGGGGAAGACCGGGGAGCTGTTTTTT. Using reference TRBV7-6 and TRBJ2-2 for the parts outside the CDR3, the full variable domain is GAGVSQSPRYKVTKRGQDVALRCDPISGHVSLYWYRQALGQGPEFLTYFNYEAQQDKSGLPNDRFSAERPEGSISTLTIQRTEQRDSAMYRCASSLEDRGKTGELFFGEGSRLTVL.

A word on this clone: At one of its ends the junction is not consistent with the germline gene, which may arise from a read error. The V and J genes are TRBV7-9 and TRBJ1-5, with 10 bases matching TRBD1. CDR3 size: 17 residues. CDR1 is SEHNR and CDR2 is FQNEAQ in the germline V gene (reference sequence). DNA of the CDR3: TGTTCCAGCAGCTTTTTAAGCGGGACAGGGGAAAATCAGCCCCAGCATTTT. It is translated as CSSSFLSGTGENQPQHF.

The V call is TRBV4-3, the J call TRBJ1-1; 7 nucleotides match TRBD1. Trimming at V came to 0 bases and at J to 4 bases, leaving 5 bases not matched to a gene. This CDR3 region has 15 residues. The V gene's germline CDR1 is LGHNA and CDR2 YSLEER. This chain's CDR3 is CASSQDRGLSTEAFF. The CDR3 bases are TGCGCCAGCAGCCAAGATAGGGGGCTGTCCACTGAAGCTTTCTTT.

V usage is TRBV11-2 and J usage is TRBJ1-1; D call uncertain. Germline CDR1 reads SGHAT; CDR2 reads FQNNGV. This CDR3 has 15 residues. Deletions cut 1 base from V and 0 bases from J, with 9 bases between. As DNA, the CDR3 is TGTGCCAGCAGCTTAGGTCCGGTATTGAACACTGAAGCTTTCTTT. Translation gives CASSLGPVLNTEAFF. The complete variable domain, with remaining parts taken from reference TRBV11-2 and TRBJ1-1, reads EAGVAQSPRYKIIEKRQSVAFWCNPISGHATLYWYQQILGQGPKLLIQFQNNGVVDDSQLPKDRFSAERLKGVDSTLKIQPAKLEDSAVYLCASSLGPVLNTEAFFGQGTRLTVV.

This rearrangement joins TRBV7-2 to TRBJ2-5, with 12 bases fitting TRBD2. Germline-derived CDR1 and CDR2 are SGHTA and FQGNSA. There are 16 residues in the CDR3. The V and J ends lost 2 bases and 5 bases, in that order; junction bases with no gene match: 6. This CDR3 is CASSLPKLAGGETQYF. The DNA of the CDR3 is TGTGCCAGCAGCTTACCTAAACTAGCGGGGGGCGAGACCCAGTACTTC.

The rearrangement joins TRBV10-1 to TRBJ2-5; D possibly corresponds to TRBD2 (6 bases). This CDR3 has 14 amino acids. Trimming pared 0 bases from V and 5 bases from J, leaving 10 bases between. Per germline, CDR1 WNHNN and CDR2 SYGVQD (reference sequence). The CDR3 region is CASSESGGRETQYF. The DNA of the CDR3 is TGCGCCAGCAGTGAGTCGGGGGGACGGGAGACCCAGTACTTC.

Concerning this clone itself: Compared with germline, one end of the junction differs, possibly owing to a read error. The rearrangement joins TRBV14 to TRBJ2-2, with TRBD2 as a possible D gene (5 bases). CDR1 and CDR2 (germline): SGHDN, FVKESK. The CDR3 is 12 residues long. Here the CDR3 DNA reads TGTGCCAGCAGCCGCCACACCGGGGAGCTGTTTTTC. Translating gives CASSRHTGELFF.

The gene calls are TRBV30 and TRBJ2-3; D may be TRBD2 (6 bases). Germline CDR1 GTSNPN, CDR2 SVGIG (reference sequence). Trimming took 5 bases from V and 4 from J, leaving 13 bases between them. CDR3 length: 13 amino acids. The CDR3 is CAWSSVAADTQYF. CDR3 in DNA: TGTGCCTGGTCTAGCGTGGCGGCAGATACGCAGTATTTT.

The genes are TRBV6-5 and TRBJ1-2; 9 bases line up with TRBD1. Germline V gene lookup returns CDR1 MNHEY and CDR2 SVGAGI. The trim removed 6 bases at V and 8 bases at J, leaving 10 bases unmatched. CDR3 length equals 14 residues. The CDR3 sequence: CASSRGQGPKGYTF. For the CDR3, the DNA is TGTGCCAGCAGCCGGGGACAGGGACCTAAGGGCTACACCTTC.

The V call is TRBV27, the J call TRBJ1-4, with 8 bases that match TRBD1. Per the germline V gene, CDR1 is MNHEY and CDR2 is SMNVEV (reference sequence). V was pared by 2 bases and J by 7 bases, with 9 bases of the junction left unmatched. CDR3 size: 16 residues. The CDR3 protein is CASSLTQTGTGEKLFF. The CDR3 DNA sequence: TGTGCCAGCAGTTTAACCCAGACAGGGACAGGTGAAAAACTGTTTTTT.

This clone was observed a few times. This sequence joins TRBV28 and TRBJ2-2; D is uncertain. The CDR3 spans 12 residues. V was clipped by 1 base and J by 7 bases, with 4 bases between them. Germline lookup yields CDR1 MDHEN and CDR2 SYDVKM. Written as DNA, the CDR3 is TGTGCCAGCAGTTTATACGGCGGGGAGCTGTTTTTT. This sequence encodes CASSLYGGELFF.

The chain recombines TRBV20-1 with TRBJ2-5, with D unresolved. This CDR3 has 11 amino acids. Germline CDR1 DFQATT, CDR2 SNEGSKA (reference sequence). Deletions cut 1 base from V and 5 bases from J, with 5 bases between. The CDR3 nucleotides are TGCAGTGCTAGAGGTTCGGAGACCCAGTACTTC. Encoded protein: CSARGSETQYF.

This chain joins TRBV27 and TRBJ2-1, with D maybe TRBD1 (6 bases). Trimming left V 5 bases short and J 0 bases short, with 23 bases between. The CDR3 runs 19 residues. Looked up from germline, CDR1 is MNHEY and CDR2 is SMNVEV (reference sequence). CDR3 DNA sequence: TGTGCCAGCAGTCCGAAGAGGGGGTTAGGCTCAAGCTCCTACAATGAGCAGTTCTTC. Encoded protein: CASSPKRGLGSSSYNEQFF.

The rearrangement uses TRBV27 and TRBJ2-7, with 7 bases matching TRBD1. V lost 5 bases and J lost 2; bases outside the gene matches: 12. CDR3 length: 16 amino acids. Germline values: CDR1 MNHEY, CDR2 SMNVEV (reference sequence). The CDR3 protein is CASSSRTGATPYEQYF. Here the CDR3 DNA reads TGTGCCAGCAGTAGCCGAACAGGGGCCACCCCCTACGAGCAGTACTTC.

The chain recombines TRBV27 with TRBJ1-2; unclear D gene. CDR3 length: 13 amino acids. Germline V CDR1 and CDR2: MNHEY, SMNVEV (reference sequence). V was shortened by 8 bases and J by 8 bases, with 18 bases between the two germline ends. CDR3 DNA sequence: TGTGCCAGCGGGCGTCCAGGTCTCGACGGCTACACCTTC. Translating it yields CASGRPGLDGYTF.

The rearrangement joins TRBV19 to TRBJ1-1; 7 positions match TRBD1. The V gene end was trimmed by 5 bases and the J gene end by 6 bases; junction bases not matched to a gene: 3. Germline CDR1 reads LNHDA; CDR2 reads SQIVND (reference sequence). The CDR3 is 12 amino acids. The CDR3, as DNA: TGTGCCAGTAGTGTTACAGGGGCTGAAGCTTTCTTT. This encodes CASSVTGAEAFF.

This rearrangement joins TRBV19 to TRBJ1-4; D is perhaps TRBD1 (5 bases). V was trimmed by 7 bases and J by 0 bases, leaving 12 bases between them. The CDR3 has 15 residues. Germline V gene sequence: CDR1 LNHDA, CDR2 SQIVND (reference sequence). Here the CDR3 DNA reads TGTGCCAGTAAGGAGGGACTTTCAACTAATGAAAAACTGTTTTTT. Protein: CASKEGLSTNEKLFF.

The CDR3: CASSHDREYGYTF. DNA of the CDR3: TGTGCCAGCAGCCATGACAGGGAGTATGGCTACACCTTC. The genes are TRBV9 and TRBJ1-2; TRBD1 aligns across 7 bases. V lost 4 bases to trimming and J lost 5 bases; unmatched junction nucleotides: 5. Per germline, CDR1 SGDLS and CDR2 YYNGEE. The CDR3 runs to 13 residues.

Here the CDR3 reads CASSRTSGRIDTQYF. For the CDR3, the DNA is TGTGCCAGCAGTCGGACTAGCGGGAGAATCGATACGCAGTATTTT. The gene calls are TRBV2 and TRBJ2-3; TRBD2 matches 13 bases. With 5 bases clipped from V and 6 bases from J, the junction kept 5 bases outside the gene matches. The CDR3 loop spans 15 amino acids. CDR1 and CDR2 (germline): SNHLY, FYNNEI.

This CDR3 is CASSQIGGGEQYF. Written as DNA, the CDR3 is TGTGCCAGCAGCCAAATCGGCGGGGGCGAGCAGTACTTC. This chain connects TRBV7-9 to TRBJ2-7; 7 bases map to TRBD2. Trimming removed 5 bases from V and 6 bases from J; junction bases left unmatched: 7. The germline V gene has CDR1 SEHNR and CDR2 FQNEAQ (reference sequence). This CDR3 region has 13 residues. Full variable domain (remainder filled in from reference TRBV7-9 and TRBJ2-7): DTGVSQNPRHKITKRGQNVTFRCDPISEHNRLYWYRQTLGQGPEFLTYFQNEAQLEKSRLLSDRFSAERPKGSFSTLEIQRTEQGDSAMYLCASSQIGGGEQYFGPGTRLTVT.

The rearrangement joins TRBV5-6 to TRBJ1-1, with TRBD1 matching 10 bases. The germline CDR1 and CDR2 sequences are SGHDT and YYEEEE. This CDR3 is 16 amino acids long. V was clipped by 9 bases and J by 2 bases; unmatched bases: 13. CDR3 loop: CATGRDRGQTNTEAFF. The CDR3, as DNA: TGTGCCACCGGGCGGGACAGGGGACAAACAAACACTGAAGCTTTCTTT.

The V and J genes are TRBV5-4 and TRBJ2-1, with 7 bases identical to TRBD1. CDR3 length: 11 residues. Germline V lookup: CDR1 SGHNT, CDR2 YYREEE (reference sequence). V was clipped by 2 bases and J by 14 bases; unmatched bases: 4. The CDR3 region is CASSLQGREFF. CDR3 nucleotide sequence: TGTGCCAGCAGCTTACAGGGGCGGGAGTTCTTC. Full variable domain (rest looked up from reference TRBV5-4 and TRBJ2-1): ETGVTQSPTHLIKTRGQQVTLRCSSQSGHNTVSWYQQALGQGPQFIFQYYREEENGRGNFPPRFSGLQFPNYSSELNVNALELDDSALYLCASSLQGREFFGPGTRLTVL.

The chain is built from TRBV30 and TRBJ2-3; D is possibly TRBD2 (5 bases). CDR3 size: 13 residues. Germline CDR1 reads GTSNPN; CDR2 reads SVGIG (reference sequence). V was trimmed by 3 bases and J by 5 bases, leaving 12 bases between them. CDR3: CAWSGDKKDTQYF. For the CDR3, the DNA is TGTGCCTGGAGCGGGGATAAAAAAGATACGCAGTATTTT.

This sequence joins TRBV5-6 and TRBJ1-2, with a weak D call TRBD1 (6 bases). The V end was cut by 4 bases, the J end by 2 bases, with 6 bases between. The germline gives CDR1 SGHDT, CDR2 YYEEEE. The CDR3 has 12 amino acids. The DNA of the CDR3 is TGTGCCAGCAGCACAGGGAACTATGGCTACACCTTC. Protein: CASSTGNYGYTF.

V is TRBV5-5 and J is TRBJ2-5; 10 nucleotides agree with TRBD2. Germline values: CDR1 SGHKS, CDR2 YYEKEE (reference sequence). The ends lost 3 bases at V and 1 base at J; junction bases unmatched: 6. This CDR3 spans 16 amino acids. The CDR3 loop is CASSYLAGEVQETQYF. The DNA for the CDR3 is TGTGCCAGCAGCTATCTAGCGGGGGAAGTCCAAGAGACCCAGTACTTC.